The rows below give T cell receptor beta chains drawn from one sample of a study of blood T cell repertoires in COVID-19. The repertoire was sequenced with immunoSEQ multiplex PCR; TCRdb's copy has only in-frame clones and lacks some. This table has roughly 200,000 clones, 88% appearing once. The sequencing sample was made of peripheral blood. Every receptor here comes from a man aged 18-30 years with active or convalescent COVID-19. Both conserved end residues are part of each CDR3. D genes are given only for firm matches. Clone size, where shown, is once, few, many, or a class for clones that have expanded.

>TRBD1|TRBV7-6|NA|TRBJ1-2
CASSQRTGGYGYTF
TGTGCCAGCAGCCAAAGGACAGGGGGCTATGGCTACACCTTC
>NA|TRBV30|once|TRBJ2-2
CAWRSGSFAGELFF
TGTGCCTGGAGGTCCGGGAGCTTTGCCGGGGAGCTGTTTTTT
>NA|TRBV6-4|NA|TRBJ1-6
CASSDGGVRYNSPLHF
TGTGCCAGCAGTGATGGAGGGGTGCGTTATAATTCACCCCTCCACTTT
>TRBD1|TRBV5-1|NA|TRBJ1-2
CASSLEGAARSQGYTF
TGCGCCAGCAGCTTGGAGGGGGCTGCTCGTTCACAGGGCTACACCTTC
>NA|TRBV28|NA|TRBJ2-7
CASSPYWRAVNEQYF
TGTGCCAGCAGCCCTTATTGGCGGGCTGTCAACGAGCAGTACTTC
>TRBD1|TRBV14|NA|TRBJ1-1
CASSRRTGMNTEAFF
TGTGCCAGCAGCCGGCGGACAGGGATGAACACTGAAGCTTTCTTT
>NA|TRBV30|few|TRBJ1-1
CASARPEAFF
TGTGCGTCTGCGAGGCCTGAAGCTTTCTTT
>TRBD1|TRBV7-2|NA|TRBJ1-5
CASSFWTGSNQPQHF
TGTGCCAGCAGCTTCTGGACAGGGAGCAATCAGCCCCAGCATTTT
>NA|TRBV6-5|NA|TRBJ2-7
CASSPTRQAYEQYF
TGTGCCAGCAGTCCCACCCGACAGGCCTACGAGCAGTACTTC
>NA|TRBV5-6|NA|TRBJ1-5
CASSFTTGTNLRSGQPQHF
TGTGCCAGCAGCTTCACAACCGGGACAAATCTTCGGTCGGGTCAGCCCCAGCATTTT
>TRBD2|TRBV19|NA|TRBJ2-1
CASSLFSGGLAGVSSYNEQFF
TGTGCCAGTAGTTTATTCTCTGGTGGACTAGCGGGAGTAAGCTCCTACAATGAGCAGTTCTTC
>NA|TRBV28|once|TRBJ1-3
CASTRPRGNSGNTIYF
TGTGCCAGCACCCGCCCAAGGGGAAACTCTGGAAACACCATATATTTT
>NA|TRBV6-5|NA|TRBJ1-2
CASSPTGNYGYTF
TGTGCCAGCAGCCCAACAGGGAACTATGGCTACACCTTC